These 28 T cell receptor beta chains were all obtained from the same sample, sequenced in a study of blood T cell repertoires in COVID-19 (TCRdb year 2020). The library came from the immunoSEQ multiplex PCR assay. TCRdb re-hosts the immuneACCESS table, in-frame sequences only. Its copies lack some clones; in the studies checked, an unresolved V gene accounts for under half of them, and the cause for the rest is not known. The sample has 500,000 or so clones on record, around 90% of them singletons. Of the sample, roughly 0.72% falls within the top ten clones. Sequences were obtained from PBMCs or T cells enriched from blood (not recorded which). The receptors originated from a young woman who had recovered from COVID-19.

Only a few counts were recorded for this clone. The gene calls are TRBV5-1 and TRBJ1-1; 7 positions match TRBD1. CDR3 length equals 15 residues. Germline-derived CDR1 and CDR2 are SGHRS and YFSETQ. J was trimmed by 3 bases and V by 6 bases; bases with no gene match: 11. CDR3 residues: CASTLPTGKDTEAFF. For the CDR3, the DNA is TGCGCCAGCACCCTACCGACAGGGAAGGACACTGAAGCTTTCTTT.

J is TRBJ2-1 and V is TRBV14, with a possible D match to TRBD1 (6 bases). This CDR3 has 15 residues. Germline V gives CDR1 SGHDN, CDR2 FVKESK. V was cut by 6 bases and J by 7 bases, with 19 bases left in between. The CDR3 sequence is CASRRAGANGNEQFF. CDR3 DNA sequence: TGTGCCAGCAGAAGGGCAGGGGCTAACGGGAATGAGCAGTTCTTC. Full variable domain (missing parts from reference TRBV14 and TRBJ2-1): EAGVTQFPSHSVIEKGQTVTLRCDPISGHDNLYWYRRVMGKEIKFLLHFVKESKQDESGMPNNRFLAERTGGTYSTLKVQPAELEDSGVYFCASRRAGANGNEQFFGPGTRLTVL.

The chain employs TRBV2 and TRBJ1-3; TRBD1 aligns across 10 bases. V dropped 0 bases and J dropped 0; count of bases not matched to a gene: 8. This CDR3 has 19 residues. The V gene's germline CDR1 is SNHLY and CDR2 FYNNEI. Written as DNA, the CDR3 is TGTGCCAGCAGTGAAGCCGGCGGGACAGGGGCCTTCTCTGGAAACACCATATATTTT. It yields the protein CASSEAGGTGAFSGNTIYF.

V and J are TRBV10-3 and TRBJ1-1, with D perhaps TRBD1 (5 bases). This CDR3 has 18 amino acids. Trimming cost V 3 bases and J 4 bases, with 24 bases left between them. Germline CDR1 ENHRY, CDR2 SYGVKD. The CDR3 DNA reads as TGTGCCATCAGTGACTCTGGGGTGGTCGGGGGAGCGGGCACTGAAGCTTTCTTT. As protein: CAISDSGVVGGAGTEAFF.

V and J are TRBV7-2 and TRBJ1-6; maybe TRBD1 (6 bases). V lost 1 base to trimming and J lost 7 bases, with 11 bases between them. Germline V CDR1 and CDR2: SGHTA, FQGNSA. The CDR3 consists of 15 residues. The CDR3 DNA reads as TGTGCCAGCAGCTTAGAGGGGGGGTGGAATTCACCCCTCCACTTT. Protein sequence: CASSLEGGWNSPLHF. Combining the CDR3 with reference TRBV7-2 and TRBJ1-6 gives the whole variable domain GAGVSQSPSNKVTEKGKDVELRCDPISGHTALYWYRQSLGQGLEFLIYFQGNSAPDKSGLPSDRFSAERTGGSVSTLTIQRTQQEDSAVYLCASSLEGGWNSPLHFGNGTRLTVT.

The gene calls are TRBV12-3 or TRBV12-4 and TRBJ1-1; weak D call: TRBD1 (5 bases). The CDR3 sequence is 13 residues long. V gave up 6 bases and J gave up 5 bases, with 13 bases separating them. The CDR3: CASRALGGTEAFF. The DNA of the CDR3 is TGTGCCAGCAGGGCCCTGGGGGGAACTGAAGCTTTCTTT.

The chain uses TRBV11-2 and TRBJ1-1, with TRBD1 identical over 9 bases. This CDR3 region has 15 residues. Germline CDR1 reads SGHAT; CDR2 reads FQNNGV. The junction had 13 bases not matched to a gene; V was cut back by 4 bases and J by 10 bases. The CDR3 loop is CASSSQSGTGKGAFF. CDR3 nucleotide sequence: TGTGCCAGCAGCTCTCAATCCGGGACAGGGAAAGGAGCTTTCTTT.

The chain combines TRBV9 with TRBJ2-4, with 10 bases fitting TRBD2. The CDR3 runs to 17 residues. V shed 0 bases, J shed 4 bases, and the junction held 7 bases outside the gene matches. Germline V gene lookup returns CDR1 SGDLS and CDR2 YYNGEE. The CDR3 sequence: CASSVAASGGGKNIQYF. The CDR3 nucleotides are TGTGCCAGCAGCGTAGCGGCTAGCGGGGGAGGAAAAAACATTCAGTACTTC.

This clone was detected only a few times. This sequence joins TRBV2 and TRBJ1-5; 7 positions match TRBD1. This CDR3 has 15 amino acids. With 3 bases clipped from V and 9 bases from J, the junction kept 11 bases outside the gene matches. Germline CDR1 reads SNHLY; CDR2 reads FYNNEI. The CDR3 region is CASSDGQGGSRPQHF. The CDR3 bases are TGTGCCAGCAGTGATGGGCAGGGGGGATCACGGCCCCAGCATTTT.

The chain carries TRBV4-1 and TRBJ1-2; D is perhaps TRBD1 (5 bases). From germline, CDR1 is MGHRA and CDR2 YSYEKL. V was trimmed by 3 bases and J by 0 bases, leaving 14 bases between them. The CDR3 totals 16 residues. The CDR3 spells CASSHYRTRTNYGYTF. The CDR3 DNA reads TGCGCCAGCAGCCATTACAGGACCCGGACTAACTATGGCTACACCTTC.

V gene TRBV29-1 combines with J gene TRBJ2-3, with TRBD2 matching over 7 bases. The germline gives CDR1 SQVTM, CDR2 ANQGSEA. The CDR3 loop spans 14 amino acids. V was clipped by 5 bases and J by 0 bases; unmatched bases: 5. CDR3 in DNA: TGCAGCGTTATGAAAGCGGGGAGCACAGATACGCAGTATTTT. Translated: CSVMKAGSTDTQYF.

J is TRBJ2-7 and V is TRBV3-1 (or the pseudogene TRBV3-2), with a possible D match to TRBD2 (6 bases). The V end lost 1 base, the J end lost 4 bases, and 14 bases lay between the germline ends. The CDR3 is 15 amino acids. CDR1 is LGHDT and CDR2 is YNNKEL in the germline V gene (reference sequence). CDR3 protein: CASSQGLVGSYEQYF. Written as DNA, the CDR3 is TGTGCCAGCAGCCAAGGACTAGTGGGTTCATACGAGCAGTACTTC.

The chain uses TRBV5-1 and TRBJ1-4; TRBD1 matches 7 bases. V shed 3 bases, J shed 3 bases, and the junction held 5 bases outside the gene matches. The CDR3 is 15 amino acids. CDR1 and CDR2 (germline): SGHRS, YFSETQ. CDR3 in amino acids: CASSSGQEPNEKLFF. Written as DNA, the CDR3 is TGCGCCAGCAGCTCTGGACAGGAACCTAATGAAAAACTGTTTTTT.

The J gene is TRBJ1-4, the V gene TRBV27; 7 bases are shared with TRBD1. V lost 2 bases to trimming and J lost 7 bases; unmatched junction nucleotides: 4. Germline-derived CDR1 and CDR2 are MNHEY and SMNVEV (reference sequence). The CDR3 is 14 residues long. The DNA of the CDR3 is TGTGCCAGCAGTTTAGAGGGGGCCGGTGAAAAACTGTTTTTT. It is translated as CASSLEGAGEKLFF.

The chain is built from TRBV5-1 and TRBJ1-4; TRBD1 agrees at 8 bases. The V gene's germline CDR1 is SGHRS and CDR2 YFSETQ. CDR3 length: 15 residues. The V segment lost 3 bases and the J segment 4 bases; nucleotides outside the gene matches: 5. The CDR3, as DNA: TGCGCCAGCAGCTCGCTCGGACAGGGTAATGAAAAACTGTTTTTT. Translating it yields CASSSLGQGNEKLFF.

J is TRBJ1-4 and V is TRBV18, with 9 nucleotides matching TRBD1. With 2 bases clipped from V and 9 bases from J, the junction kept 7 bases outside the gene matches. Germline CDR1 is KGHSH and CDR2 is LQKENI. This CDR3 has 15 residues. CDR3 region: CASSPSRDREQKLFF. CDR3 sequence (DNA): TGTGCCAGCTCACCAAGTCGGGACAGGGAACAAAAACTGTTTTTT.

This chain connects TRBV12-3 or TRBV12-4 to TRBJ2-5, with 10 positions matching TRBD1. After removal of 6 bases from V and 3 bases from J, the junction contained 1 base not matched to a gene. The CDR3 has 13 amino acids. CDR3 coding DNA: TGTGCCAGCAGCGGGACAGGGGAAGAGACCCAGTACTTC. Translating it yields CASSGTGEETQYF.

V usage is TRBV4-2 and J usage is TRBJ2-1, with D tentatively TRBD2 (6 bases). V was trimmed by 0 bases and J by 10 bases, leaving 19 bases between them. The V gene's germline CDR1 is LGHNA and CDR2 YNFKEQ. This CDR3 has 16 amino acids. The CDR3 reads CASSQERWGPGREQFF. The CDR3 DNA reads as TGTGCCAGCAGCCAAGAACGGTGGGGCCCCGGGAGAGAGCAGTTCTTC.

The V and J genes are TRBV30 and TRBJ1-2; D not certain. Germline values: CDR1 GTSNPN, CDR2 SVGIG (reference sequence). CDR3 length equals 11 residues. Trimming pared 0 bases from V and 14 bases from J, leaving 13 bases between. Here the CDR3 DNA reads TGTGCCTGGAGTGTATCTCAAGCCGGGACCTTC. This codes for CAWSVSQAGTF.

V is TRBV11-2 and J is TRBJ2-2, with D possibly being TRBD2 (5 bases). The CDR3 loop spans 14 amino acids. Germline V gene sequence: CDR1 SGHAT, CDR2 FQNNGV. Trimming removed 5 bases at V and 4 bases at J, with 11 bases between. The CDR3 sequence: CASSRWGVTGELFF. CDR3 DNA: TGTGCCAGCAGCCGATGGGGAGTCACCGGGGAGCTGTTTTTT.

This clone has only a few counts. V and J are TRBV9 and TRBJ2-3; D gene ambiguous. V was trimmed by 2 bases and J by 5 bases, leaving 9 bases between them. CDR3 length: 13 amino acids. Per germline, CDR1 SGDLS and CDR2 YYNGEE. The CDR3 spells CASSVSPGDTQYF. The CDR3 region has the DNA TGTGCCAGCAGCGTGTCCCCGGGAGATACGCAGTATTTT.

CDR3: CASTGILGRGKTEAFF. In DNA, the CDR3 is TGTGCCAGTACGGGGATATTGGGCCGGGGGAAGACTGAAGCTTTCTTT. This chain connects TRBV19 to TRBJ1-1; maybe TRBD1 (5 bases). The CDR3 length is 16 residues. The germline V and J ends were trimmed by 7 bases and 5 bases, with 23 bases remaining between them. Per the germline V gene, CDR1 is LNHDA and CDR2 is SQIVND (reference sequence).

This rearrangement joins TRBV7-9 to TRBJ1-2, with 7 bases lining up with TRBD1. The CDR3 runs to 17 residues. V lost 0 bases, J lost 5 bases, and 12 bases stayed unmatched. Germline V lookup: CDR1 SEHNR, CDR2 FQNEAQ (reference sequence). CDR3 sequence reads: CASSLARPGGRLYGYTF. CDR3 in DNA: TGTGCCAGCAGCTTAGCGCGTCCAGGGGGTCGCTTATATGGCTACACCTTC.

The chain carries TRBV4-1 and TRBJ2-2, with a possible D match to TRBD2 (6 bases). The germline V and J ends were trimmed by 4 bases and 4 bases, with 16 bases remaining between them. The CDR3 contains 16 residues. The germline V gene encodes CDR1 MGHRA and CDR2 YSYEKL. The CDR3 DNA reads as TGCGCCAGCAGCCCCCCCCGGGGGTGGAGCACCGGGGAGCTGTTTTTT. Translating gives CASSPPRGWSTGELFF.

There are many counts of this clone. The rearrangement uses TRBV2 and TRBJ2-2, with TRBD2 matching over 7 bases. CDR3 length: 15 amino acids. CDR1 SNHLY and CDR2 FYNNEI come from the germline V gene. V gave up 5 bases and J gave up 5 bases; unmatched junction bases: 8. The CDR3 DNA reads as TGTGCCAGCAGTCTGCTGAGAGCGGGGACCGGGGAGCTGTTTTTT. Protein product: CASSLLRAGTGELFF.

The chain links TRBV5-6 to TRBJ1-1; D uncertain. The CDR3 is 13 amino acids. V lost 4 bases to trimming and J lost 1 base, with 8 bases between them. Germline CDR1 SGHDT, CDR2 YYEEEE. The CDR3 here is CASSPTANTEAFF. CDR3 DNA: TGTGCCAGCAGCCCTACAGCGAACACTGAAGCTTTCTTT.

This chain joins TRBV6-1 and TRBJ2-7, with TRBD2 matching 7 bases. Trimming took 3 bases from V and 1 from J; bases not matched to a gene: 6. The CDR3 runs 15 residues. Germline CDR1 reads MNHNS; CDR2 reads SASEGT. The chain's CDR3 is CASSDLWRGSYEQYF. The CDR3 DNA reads TGTGCCAGCAGTGATTTGTGGCGGGGGTCCTACGAGCAGTACTTC.

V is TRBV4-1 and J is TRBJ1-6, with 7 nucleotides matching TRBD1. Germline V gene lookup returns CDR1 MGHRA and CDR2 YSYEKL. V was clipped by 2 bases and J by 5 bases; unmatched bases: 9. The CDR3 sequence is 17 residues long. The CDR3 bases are TGCGCCAGCAGCCAACCGCGACAGGGACGAAATAATTCACCCCTCCACTTT. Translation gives CASSQPRQGRNNSPLHF.